This T cell receptor (beta chain) derives from a study of identical twins. As concerns this clonotype: The antigen remains undetermined.

Findings and caveats of the study: Beta clonotypes that were abundant in cord blood contained fewer insertions, a pattern absent from memory repertoires. The same donors were not followed; conclusions instead depended on cross-sectional statistical analysis. With beta out-of-frame sequences, excess sharing by twins was weaker.

The germline CDR1 and CDR2 sequences are MNHEY and SMNVEV (reference sequence). The CDR3 spans 18 residues. The ends lost 3 bases at V and 3 bases at J; junction bases unmatched: 8. cDNA molecules carried unique molecular identifiers, and template switching added a universal primer site. TCRdb itself ran the 5' RACE reads through MiXCR, one entry per CDR3 protein. The data show 450,000 or so distinct CDR3 sequences, with about 18% seen just once and less than 15% held by the top ten. The chain links TRBV27 to TRBJ2-2; 12 bases match TRBD2. The sample taken for sequencing was naive T cells sorted from blood. The clonotype originates from a man aged 45-65 years in good health. The CDR3 spells CASSFSASGRADTGELFF. CDR3 DNA sequence: TGTGCCAGCAGTTTCTCGGCTAGCGGGAGGGCCGACACCGGGGAGCTGTTTTTT.